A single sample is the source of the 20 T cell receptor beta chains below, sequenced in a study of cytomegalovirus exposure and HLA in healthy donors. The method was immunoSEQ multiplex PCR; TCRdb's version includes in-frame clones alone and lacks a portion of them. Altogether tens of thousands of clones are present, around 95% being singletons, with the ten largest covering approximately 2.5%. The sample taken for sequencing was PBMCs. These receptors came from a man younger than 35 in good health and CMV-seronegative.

CDR3 in DNA: TGTGCCAGCAGCCCAATCCGGGACAAGATCCTAGAAAAACTGTTTTTT. Translated, it gives CASSPIRDKILEKLFF. The chain carries TRBV7-8 and TRBJ1-4, with TRBD1 as a possible D gene (6 bases). Germline CDR1 and CDR2: SGHVS and FQNEAQ. The CDR3 covers 16 residues. Trimming removed 5 bases at V and 8 bases at J, with 21 bases between.

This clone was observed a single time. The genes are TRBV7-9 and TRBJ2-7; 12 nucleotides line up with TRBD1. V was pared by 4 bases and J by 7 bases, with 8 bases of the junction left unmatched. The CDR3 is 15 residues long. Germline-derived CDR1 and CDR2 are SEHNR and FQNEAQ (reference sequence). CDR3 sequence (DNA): TGTGCCAGCAGCTCACCGGGACAGGGGGCAAGAGAGCAGTACTTC. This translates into CASSSPGQGAREQYF.

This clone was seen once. CDR3 nucleotides: TGCGCCAGCAGTCAATCGATAACGGGAGAAGGGTACGAGCAGTACTTC. This translates into CASSQSITGEGYEQYF. V usage is TRBV23-1 and J usage is TRBJ2-7; D is possibly TRBD2 (6 bases). TRBV23-1 belongs to the ORF category, with a function that is uncertain. Trimming removed 0 bases at V and 4 bases at J, with 16 bases between. CDR3 size: 16 residues.

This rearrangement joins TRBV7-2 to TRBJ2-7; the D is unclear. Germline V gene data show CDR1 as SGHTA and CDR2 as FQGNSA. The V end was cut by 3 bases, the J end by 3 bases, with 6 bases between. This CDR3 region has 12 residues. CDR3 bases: TGTGCCAGCAGCTTTACGGGCTACGAGCAGTACTTC. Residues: CASSFTGYEQYF.

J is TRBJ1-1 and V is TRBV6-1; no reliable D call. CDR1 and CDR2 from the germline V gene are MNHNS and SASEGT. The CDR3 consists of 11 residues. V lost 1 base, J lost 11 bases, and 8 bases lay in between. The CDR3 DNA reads TGTGCCAGCAGTGAAGTGGAGAAGGCTTTCTTT. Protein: CASSEVEKAFF.

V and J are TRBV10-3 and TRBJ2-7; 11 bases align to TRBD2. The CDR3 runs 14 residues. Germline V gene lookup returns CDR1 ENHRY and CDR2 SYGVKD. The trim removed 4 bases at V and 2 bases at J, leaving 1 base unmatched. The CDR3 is CAISGLAGPYEQYF. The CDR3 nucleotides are TGTGCCATCAGTGGACTAGCGGGACCCTACGAGCAGTACTTC.

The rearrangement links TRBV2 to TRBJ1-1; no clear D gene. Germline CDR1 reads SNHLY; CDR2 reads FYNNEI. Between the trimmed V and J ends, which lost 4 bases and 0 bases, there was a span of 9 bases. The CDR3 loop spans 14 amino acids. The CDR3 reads CASSVRQLNTEAFF. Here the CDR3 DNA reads TGTGCCAGCAGTGTGCGTCAACTGAACACTGAAGCTTTCTTT.

The CDR3 nucleotides read TGCGCCAGCAGACAGGGGGTGTCCTACGAGCAGTACTTC. Amino acid sequence: CASRQGVSYEQYF. V is TRBV10-1 and J is TRBJ2-7, with 8 bases identical to TRBD1. The length of the CDR3 is 13 residues. Looked up from germline, CDR1 is WNHNN and CDR2 is SYGVQD (reference sequence). V gave up 6 bases and J gave up 1 base; unmatched junction bases: 2.

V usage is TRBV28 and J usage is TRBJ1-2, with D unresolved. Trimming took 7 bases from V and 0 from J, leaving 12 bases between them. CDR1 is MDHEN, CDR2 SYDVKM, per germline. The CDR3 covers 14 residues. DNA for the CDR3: TGTGCCAGCATCCCGGCGGCAACTAACTATGGCTACACCTTC. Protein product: CASIPAATNYGYTF.

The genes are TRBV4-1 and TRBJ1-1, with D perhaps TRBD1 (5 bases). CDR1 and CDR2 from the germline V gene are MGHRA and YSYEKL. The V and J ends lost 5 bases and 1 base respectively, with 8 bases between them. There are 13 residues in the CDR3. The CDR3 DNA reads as TGCGCCAGCAGCGCTGGACAGAACACTGAAGCTTTCTTT. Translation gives CASSAGQNTEAFF.

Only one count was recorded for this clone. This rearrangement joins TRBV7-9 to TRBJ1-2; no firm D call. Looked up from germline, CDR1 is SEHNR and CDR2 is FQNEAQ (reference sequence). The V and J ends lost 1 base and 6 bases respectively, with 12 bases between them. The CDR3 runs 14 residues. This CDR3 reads CASSLVQVLHGYTF. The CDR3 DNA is TGTGCCAGCAGCTTAGTTCAGGTCCTCCATGGCTACACCTTC.

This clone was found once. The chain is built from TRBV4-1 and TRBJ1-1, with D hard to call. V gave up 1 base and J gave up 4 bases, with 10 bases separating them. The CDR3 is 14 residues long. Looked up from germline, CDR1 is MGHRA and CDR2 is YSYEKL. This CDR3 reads CASSQGHAGTEAFF. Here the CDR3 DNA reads TGCGCCAGCAGCCAAGGTCACGCGGGCACTGAAGCTTTCTTT.

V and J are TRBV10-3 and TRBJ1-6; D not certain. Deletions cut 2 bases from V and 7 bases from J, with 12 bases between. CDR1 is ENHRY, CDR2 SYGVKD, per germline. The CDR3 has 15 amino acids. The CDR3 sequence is CAISEPTELNSPLHF. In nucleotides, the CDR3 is TGTGCCATCAGTGAGCCTACAGAGCTGAATTCACCCCTCCACTTT.

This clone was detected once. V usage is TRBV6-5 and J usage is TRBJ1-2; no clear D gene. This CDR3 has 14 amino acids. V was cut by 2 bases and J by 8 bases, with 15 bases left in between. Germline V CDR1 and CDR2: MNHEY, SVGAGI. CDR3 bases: TGTGCCAGCAGTTACCGGGCCGGAGGCGAGGGCTACACCTTC. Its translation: CASSYRAGGEGYTF.

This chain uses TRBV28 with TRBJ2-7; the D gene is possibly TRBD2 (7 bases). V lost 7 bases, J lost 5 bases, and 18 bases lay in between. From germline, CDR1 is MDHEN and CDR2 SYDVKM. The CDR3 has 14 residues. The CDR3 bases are TGTGCCAGCAACCCCCTGGGGGGGGGCGACGAGCAGTACTTC. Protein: CASNPLGGGDEQYF.

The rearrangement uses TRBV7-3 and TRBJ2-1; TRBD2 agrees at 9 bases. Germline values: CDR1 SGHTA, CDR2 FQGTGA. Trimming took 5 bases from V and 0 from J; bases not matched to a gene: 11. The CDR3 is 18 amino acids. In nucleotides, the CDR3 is TGTGCCAGCAGCCCGACCGGGACTAGCCTTAGCTCCTACAATGAGCAGTTCTTC. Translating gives CASSPTGTSLSSYNEQFF.

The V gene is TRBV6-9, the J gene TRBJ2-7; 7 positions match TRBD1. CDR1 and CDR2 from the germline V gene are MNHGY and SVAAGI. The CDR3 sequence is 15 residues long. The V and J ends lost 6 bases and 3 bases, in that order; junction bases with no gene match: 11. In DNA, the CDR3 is TGTGCCAGCAGGCTGACCCGGGACAGTATCTACGAGCAGTACTTC. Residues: CASRLTRDSIYEQYF.

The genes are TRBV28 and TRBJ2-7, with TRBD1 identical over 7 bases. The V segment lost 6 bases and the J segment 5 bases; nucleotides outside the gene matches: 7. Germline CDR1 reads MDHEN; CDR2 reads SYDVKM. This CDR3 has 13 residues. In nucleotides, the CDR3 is TGTGCCAGCAGACAGGGGTCATTGAACGAGCAGTACTTC. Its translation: CASRQGSLNEQYF.

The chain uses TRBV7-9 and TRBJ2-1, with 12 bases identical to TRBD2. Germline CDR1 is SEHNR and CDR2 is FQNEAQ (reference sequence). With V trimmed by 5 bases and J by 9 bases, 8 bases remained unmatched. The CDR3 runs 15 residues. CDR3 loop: CASSEDGTSGFEQFF. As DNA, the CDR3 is TGTGCCAGCAGCGAGGACGGGACTAGCGGGTTTGAGCAGTTCTTC.

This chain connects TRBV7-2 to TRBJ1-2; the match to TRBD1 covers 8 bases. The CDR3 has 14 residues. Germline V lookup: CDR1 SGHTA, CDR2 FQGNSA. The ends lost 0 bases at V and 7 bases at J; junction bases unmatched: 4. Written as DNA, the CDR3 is TGTGCCAGCAGCTTAGCGACAGGGGCAGGTGGCTACACCTTC. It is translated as CASSLATGAGGYTF.